This TCR beta chain was obtained from a study of CD8+CD57+ T cells in acquired aplastic anemia (dated by TCRdb to the late 2010s). With regard to the full study: On average, sorted CD4+ and CD8+ cells yielded 3.2 ug of extracted DNA, with a range of roughly 0.19 to 27.4 ug. Mean read counts for healthy donor samples were around 10 million for CD4+ cells and 11.0 million for CD8+ cells.

With regard to this clonotype: Its antigen target is currently unknown. No much larger clone is present one base from it, and per-base qualities are unavailable.

In the study, sorted CD4+ and CD8+ blood T cells from patients with severe aplastic anemia and from healthy subjects underwent deep sequencing of TCR repertoires. Ficoll-Paque density gradient centrifugation was used to isolate peripheral blood mononuclear cells. Before DNA was extracted, CD4+ and CD8+ T cells were sorted using either FACS or magnetic beads. Inclusive of the bounding cysteine and phenylalanine, the CDR3 is 13 residues long. Just the 39-base CDR3 DNA is kept, in frame starting at base 1. Via the germline V gene (reference sequence), CDR1 is SSHAT and CDR2 FNYEAQ. V is shortened by 1 base, J by 5 bases, and the region joining them spans 5 bases. Paper-wide results and their limitations: No significant difference in CD8+ Simpson's diversity was found between patients and healthy controls (P=0.060). Although 25 to 30 CD8+ CDR3 sequences were shared by patients and controls, these sequences appeared highly expressed in patients and within the immunodominant clones of patients.

Profiling of TCR beta VDJ combinations and CDR3 sequences used genomic DNA as the template. An Illumina HiSeq 2000 was used for TCR repertoire sequencing. The authors' analysis ran thus. Repertoires were assessed using TRBV/TRBJ rearrangement plots, CDR3 size and DJ length profiles, and Simpson's diversity index. The most abundant DNA sequence in the deep sequencing data was defined as the immunodominant clone. CDR3 amino acid sequences were checked for sharing across subjects and were also compared against the VDJdb database and published repertoires. TCRdb trimmed public reads at Q25 via fastp, called clones via MiXCR and kept in-frame beta chains. Rows are combined by CDR3 protein, so each entry shows the most common genes and DNA. TCRdb's processing, not the study's, gives the V and J calls here. The sample table records roughly 63,000 distinct CDR3 sequences; 45% to 60% of these occur just once. The ten largest clones represent approximately 8.3% of the sample.

The origin of this receptor is a human donor in good health, serving as a control. Source material: sorted CD4+, CD8+, or CD8+CD57+ T cells (not recorded which) from PBMCs. The chain is encoded by TRBV7-7 joined to TRBJ2-2, with the D segment identity uncertain. The CDR3: CASSLDMTGELFF. In nucleotide form, the sequence is TGTGCCAGCAGCTTAGACATGACCGGGGAGCTGTTTTTT.